These T cell receptor beta chains were read from a single sample in a study of cytomegalovirus exposure and HLA in healthy donors. This table comes from immunoSEQ multiplex PCR, and its TCRdb copy is limited to in-frame clones, with some not included. Among roughly 120,000 clones listed, roughly two thirds were seen once. The sample consisted of PBMCs. Receptors originate from a man aged 25 to 45 in good health and CMV-seropositive. CDR3s include the opening cysteine and the closing phenylalanine or tryptophan. Fields, in order: D gene, clone size, V gene, J gene, CDR3 DNA, CDR3 protein. A D gene is named only where the DNA matches it firmly. Where a row states a size, it is once, few, many or the class of an expanded clone; other rows omit it.

D gene: .
clone size: once
V gene: TRBV7-9
J gene: TRBJ1-1
CDR3 DNA: TGTGCCAGCAGCCCGGCGGGCTACAACACTGAAGCTTTCTTT
CDR3 protein: CASSPAGYNTEAFF

D gene: .
clone size: few
V gene: TRBV5-1
J gene: TRBJ1-2
CDR3 DNA: TGCGCCAGCAGGGATGGCGACAGGCCGTACTATGGCTACACCTTC
CDR3 protein: CASRDGDRPYYGYTF

D gene: .
clone size: .
V gene: TRBV7-2
J gene: TRBJ2-3
CDR3 DNA: TGTGCCAGCAGCGACGTCGGAGCAGATACGCAGTATTTT
CDR3 protein: CASSDVGADTQYF

D gene: TRBD2
clone size: .
V gene: TRBV7-9
J gene: TRBJ2-1
CDR3 DNA: TGTGCCAGCAGCTTGGCGGGACTAGCCTACAATGAGCAGTTCTTC
CDR3 protein: CASSLAGLAYNEQFF

D gene: TRBD1
clone size: .
V gene: TRBV23-1
J gene: TRBJ1-2
CDR3 DNA: TGCGCCAGCAGTCCATGGACAGGGGGATTCTATGGCTACACCTTC
CDR3 protein: CASSPWTGGFYGYTF

D gene: .
clone size: .
V gene: TRBV6-6
J gene: TRBJ2-1
CDR3 DNA: TGTGCCAGCAGTTCCGGACTCACCTCCTACAATGAGCAGTTCTTC
CDR3 protein: CASSSGLTSYNEQFF

D gene: TRBD1
clone size: few
V gene: TRBV9
J gene: TRBJ2-2
CDR3 DNA: TGTGCCAGCCGCCGACAGGGAAACACCGGGGAGCTGTTTTTT
CDR3 protein: CASRRQGNTGELFF

D gene: TRBD1
clone size: .
V gene: TRBV6-1
J gene: TRBJ2-2
CDR3 DNA: TGTGCCAGCAGTGAAAGTACAGGGGGGCACACCGGGGAGCTGTTTTTT
CDR3 protein: CASSESTGGHTGELFF

D gene: TRBD1
clone size: few
V gene: TRBV30
J gene: TRBJ1-5
CDR3 DNA: TGTGCCTGGGGACAGGAAAATAGCAATCAGCCCCAGCATTTT
CDR3 protein: CAWGQENSNQPQHF

D gene: TRBD1
clone size: few
V gene: TRBV6-6
J gene: TRBJ2-7
CDR3 DNA: TGTGCCAGCAGTTACGCCCCCGGGACAGGGGGAGACGAGCAGTACTTC
CDR3 protein: CASSYAPGTGGDEQYF

D gene: .
clone size: few
V gene: TRBV19
J gene: TRBJ1-1
CDR3 DNA: TGTGCCAGTAGTAGGACTCAGAACACTGAAGCTTTCTTT
CDR3 protein: CASSRTQNTEAFF

D gene: .
clone size: .
V gene: TRBV5-4
J gene: TRBJ2-7
CDR3 DNA: TGTGCCAGCAGCTTGTTGCAGGGACTCTCCTACGAGCAGTACTTC
CDR3 protein: CASSLLQGLSYEQYF

D gene: .
clone size: .
V gene: TRBV19
J gene: TRBJ2-7
CDR3 DNA: TGTGCCACCCTAAGTACAGAAACCTACGAGCAGTACTTC
CDR3 protein: CATLSTETYEQYF

D gene: .
clone size: .
V gene: TRBV6-1
J gene: TRBJ1-2
CDR3 DNA: TGTGCCAGCAGTGACCCAGGTGACTATGGCTACACCTTC
CDR3 protein: CASSDPGDYGYTF

D gene: .
clone size: .
V gene: TRBV2
J gene: TRBJ1-2
CDR3 DNA: TGTGCCAGCATTTTTGTGGCAGCCTTCGACGGAGATGGCTACACCTTC
CDR3 protein: CASIFVAAFDGDGYTF

D gene: .
clone size: .
V gene: TRBV4-1
J gene: TRBJ2-1
CDR3 DNA: TGCGCCAGCAGGAGAAGGAGGGGGGACTATTCCCTCCATGAGCAGTTCTTC
CDR3 protein: CASRRRRGDYSLHEQFF

D gene: TRBD2
clone size: .
V gene: TRBV28
J gene: TRBJ2-5
CDR3 DNA: TGTGCCAGCAGTTTCACAGCGGGAGGGCCCAGGGAGACCCAGTACTTC
CDR3 protein: CASSFTAGGPRETQYF

D gene: .
clone size: .
V gene: TRBV30
J gene: TRBJ1-3
CDR3 DNA: TGTGCCTGGAGTGGCCCGGGCTCTGGAAACACCATATATTTT
CDR3 protein: CAWSGPGSGNTIYF

D gene: .
clone size: few
V gene: TRBV7-6
J gene: TRBJ2-2
CDR3 DNA: TGTGCCAGCAGCCTCAGGGTCGCGGTCGGGGAGCTGTTTTTT
CDR3 protein: CASSLRVAVGELFF

D gene: .
clone size: .
V gene: TRBV5-1
J gene: TRBJ2-7
CDR3 DNA: TGCGCCAGCAGCCCTGCGGGCGGAAGCTCCTACGAGCAGTACTTC
CDR3 protein: CASSPAGGSSYEQYF

D gene: .
clone size: .
V gene: TRBV6-5
J gene: TRBJ2-2
CDR3 DNA: TGTGCCAGCAGTTACCCGCCCAGTGGTGGCGGGGAGCTGTTTTTT
CDR3 protein: CASSYPPSGGGELFF

D gene: TRBD1
clone size: .
V gene: TRBV18
J gene: TRBJ1-1
CDR3 DNA: TGTGCCAGCTCACCGTCGTATGACAGGGGCACTGAAGCTTTCTTT
CDR3 protein: CASSPSYDRGTEAFF

D gene: TRBD2
clone size: .
V gene: TRBV15
J gene: TRBJ2-3
CDR3 DNA: TGTGCCACCAGCGTCAGGGGACTAGCACCAGATACGCAGTATTTT
CDR3 protein: CATSVRGLAPDTQYF

D gene: TRBD2
clone size: .
V gene: TRBV5-4
J gene: TRBJ2-5
CDR3 DNA: TGTGCCAGCGCACTCAGAAGCGGGAGGGGGGAGACCCAGTACTTC
CDR3 protein: CASALRSGRGETQYF

D gene: .
clone size: .
V gene: TRBV7-2
J gene: TRBJ2-4
CDR3 DNA: TGTGCCAGCAGCCTCAAGCTGGGGGGTTCCAAAAACATTCAGTACTTC
CDR3 protein: CASSLKLGGSKNIQYF

D gene: TRBD2
clone size: .
V gene: TRBV5-6
J gene: TRBJ2-7
CDR3 DNA: TGTGCCAGCAGCCACGGGGGTAGCGGGGGAGCCTACGAGCAGTACTTC
CDR3 protein: CASSHGGSGGAYEQYF

D gene: .
clone size: few
V gene: TRBV27
J gene: TRBJ2-4
CDR3 DNA: TGTGCCAGCAGTCCTCGGGTAGGCCTAGCCAAAAACATTCAGTACTTC
CDR3 protein: CASSPRVGLAKNIQYF

D gene: TRBD2
clone size: .
V gene: TRBV6-5
J gene: TRBJ2-1
CDR3 DNA: TGTGCCAGCAGTCCTCCGGGACTAGCGGGCGGTGAGCAGTTCTTC
CDR3 protein: CASSPPGLAGGEQFF

D gene: TRBD1
clone size: .
V gene: TRBV2
J gene: TRBJ1-3
CDR3 DNA: TGTGCCAGCAGTGAAGGCGTCAGGGGGCGAGAAGGAAACACCATATATTTT
CDR3 protein: CASSEGVRGREGNTIYF

D gene: .
clone size: .
V gene: TRBV2
J gene: TRBJ2-2
CDR3 DNA: TGTGCCAGCAGTGGAGTTTGGGCTGATACCGGGGAGCTGTTTTTT
CDR3 protein: CASSGVWADTGELFF

D gene: TRBD2
clone size: .
V gene: TRBV5-1
J gene: TRBJ2-7
CDR3 DNA: TGCGCCAGCAGCTTGGTGACTAGCGGGAGATACGAGCAGTACTTC
CDR3 protein: CASSLVTSGRYEQYF

D gene: .
clone size: .
V gene: TRBV6-5
J gene: TRBJ1-5
CDR3 DNA: TGTGCCAGCACCAGTCGCGGCGGCAATCAGCCCCAGCATTTT
CDR3 protein: CASTSRGGNQPQHF

D gene: TRBD1
clone size: .
V gene: TRBV5-1
J gene: TRBJ1-1
CDR3 DNA: TGCGCCAGCAGCTTGAGGGGGGCAGGGGGAGACACTGAAGCTTTCTTT
CDR3 protein: CASSLRGAGGDTEAFF

D gene: .
clone size: .
V gene: TRBV6-5
J gene: TRBJ2-6
CDR3 DNA: TGTGCCAGCACGTATACATCCTCTGGGGCCAACGTCCTGACTTTC
CDR3 protein: CASTYTSSGANVLTF

D gene: .
clone size: .
V gene: TRBV7-9
J gene: TRBJ2-7
CDR3 DNA: TGTGCCAGCAGCTTAGTGGGTGGACTTCGCTACGAGCAGTACTTC
CDR3 protein: CASSLVGGLRYEQYF

D gene: .
clone size: .
V gene: TRBV5-1
J gene: TRBJ2-7
CDR3 DNA: TGCGCCAGCAGCTCCTATCCGAACAGACAGGAAATCGCCTACGAGCAGTACTTC
CDR3 protein: CASSSYPNRQEIAYEQYF

D gene: TRBD1
clone size: .
V gene: TRBV9
J gene: TRBJ1-5
CDR3 DNA: TGTGCCAGCAGCGCGACGACAGGGGTGGCGGGGCCCCAGCATTTT
CDR3 protein: CASSATTGVAGPQHF

D gene: TRBD2
clone size: .
V gene: TRBV5-1
J gene: TRBJ2-2
CDR3 DNA: TGCGCCAGCAGCTTGGCGGGACTAGCGGGTTCCATCGGGGAGCTGTTTTTT
CDR3 protein: CASSLAGLAGSIGELFF

D gene: .
clone size: .
V gene: TRBV20-1
J gene: TRBJ1-2
CDR3 DNA: TGCAGTGCTGGAGTAAACTATGGCTACACCTTC
CDR3 protein: CSAGVNYGYTF

D gene: .
clone size: .
V gene: TRBV6-1
J gene: TRBJ1-5
CDR3 DNA: TGTGCCAGCAGTGAAGCGAGAGGTTATACTTATCAGCCCCAGCATTTT
CDR3 protein: CASSEARGYTYQPQHF

D gene: .
clone size: .
V gene: TRBV29-1
J gene: TRBJ2-1
CDR3 DNA: TGCAGCGTGGGACACCTCTACCTAAATGAGCAGTTCTTC
CDR3 protein: CSVGHLYLNEQFF

D gene: .
clone size: once
V gene: TRBV7-9
J gene: TRBJ1-4
CDR3 DNA: TGTGCCAGCAGCTTAGTGGGCAGTTCAACTAATGAAAAACTGTTTTTT
CDR3 protein: CASSLVGSSTNEKLFF

D gene: .
clone size: few
V gene: TRBV10-1
J gene: TRBJ2-7
CDR3 DNA: TGCGCCAGCACCCGAGACAACTACGAGCAGTACTTC
CDR3 protein: CASTRDNYEQYF

D gene: TRBD1
clone size: .
V gene: TRBV29-1
J gene: TRBJ2-5
CDR3 DNA: TGCAGCGGGACCCGGGACAGGAGTCAAGAGACCCAGTACTTC
CDR3 protein: CSGTRDRSQETQYF

D gene: .
clone size: few
V gene: TRBV9
J gene: TRBJ2-5
CDR3 DNA: TGTGCCAGCAGCGTTGACAGTATTCAAGAGACCCAGTACTTC
CDR3 protein: CASSVDSIQETQYF

D gene: TRBD1
clone size: few
V gene: TRBV28
J gene: TRBJ2-7
CDR3 DNA: TGTGCCAGCAGTTCTCCGGGACAGGGCTCCTACGAGCAGTACTTC
CDR3 protein: CASSSPGQGSYEQYF

D gene: .
clone size: .
V gene: TRBV2
J gene: TRBJ2-5
CDR3 DNA: TGTGCCAGCAGAGGGGATCAAGAGACCCAGTACTTC
CDR3 protein: CASRGDQETQYF

D gene: .
clone size: .
V gene: TRBV4-1
J gene: TRBJ2-5
CDR3 DNA: TGCGCCAGCAGCCAAGAGACGGACTACGGCCAAGAGACCCAGTACTTC
CDR3 protein: CASSQETDYGQETQYF

D gene: .
clone size: .
V gene: TRBV19
J gene: TRBJ1-2
CDR3 DNA: TGTGCCAGTATAAGGCGGGGTTCGGCCTATGGCTACACCTTC
CDR3 protein: CASIRRGSAYGYTF

D gene: .
clone size: .
V gene: TRBV5-1
J gene: TRBJ2-2
CDR3 DNA: TGCGCCAGCAGCTTGCTTGAGAGCAGGGGCGGAACCGGGGAGCTGTTTTTT
CDR3 protein: CASSLLESRGGTGELFF

D gene: TRBD1
clone size: few
V gene: TRBV28
J gene: TRBJ2-7
CDR3 DNA: TGTGCCAGCAGTTCCCCGAGGATCGGGACAGGGTCCCACGAGCAGTACTTC
CDR3 protein: CASSSPRIGTGSHEQYF